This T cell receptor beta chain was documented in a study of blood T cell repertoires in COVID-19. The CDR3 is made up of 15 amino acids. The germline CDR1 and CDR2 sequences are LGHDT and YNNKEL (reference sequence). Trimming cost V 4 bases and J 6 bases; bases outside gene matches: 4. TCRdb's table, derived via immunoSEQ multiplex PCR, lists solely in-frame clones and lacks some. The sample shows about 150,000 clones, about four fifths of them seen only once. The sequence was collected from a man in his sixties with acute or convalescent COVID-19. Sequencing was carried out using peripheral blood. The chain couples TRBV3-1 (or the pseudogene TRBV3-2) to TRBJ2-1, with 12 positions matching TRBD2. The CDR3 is CASSPLAGGINEQFF. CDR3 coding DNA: TGTGCCAGCAGCCCACTAGCGGGGGGAATCAATGAGCAGTTCTTC.